This TCR beta chain appears in the sequencing data of a study of post-analysis software for immune sequencing data. Study summary: Disease trajectories encompassed relapsing-remitting, secondary progressive and progressive-relapsing multiple sclerosis. Study-level findings and limits: The study found TRBV5-6, TRBV5-1 and TRBV20-1 among four to six TRBV segments more frequent in patients than controls. F-measure co-clustering was strong for batch-matched samples. Patients with multiple sclerosis recorded significantly lower normalized Chao1 diversity than controls, the study found.

About this clonotype itself: Its antigen remains unidentified. Being one base from a much bigger clone, this may be a read error.

Unique molecular identifiers featured in each of the TCR beta cDNA libraries. The T cell input of about 0.9 to 10 million gave approximately 460,000 cDNA molecules. TCRdb processed the PCR reads anew with MiXCR; each CDR3 protein has one entry. Of over 150,000 distinct CDR3 sequences in the sample, about 32% were seen once. The germline V gene encodes CDR1 SQVTM and CDR2 ANQGSEA. V was clipped by 4 bases and J by 0 bases, with 13 bases between them. The CDR3 contains 15 residues. The sample comprised blood. The V and J genes are TRBV29-1 and TRBJ2-1; possibly TRBD1 or TRBD2 for D (5 bases each). The clonotype was recovered from a girl aged 10-17 years with multiple sclerosis. Here the CDR3 reads CSVGGWGPSYNEQFF. CDR3 DNA sequence: TGCAGCGTTGGGGGATGGGGACCCTCCTACAATGAGCAGTTCTTC.